Below are 11 T cell receptor beta chains sequenced from a single sample in a study of CD8 T cells in ankylosing spondylitis. These receptors' antigens are unknown. Regarding the study as a whole: Characteristic of ankylosing spondylitis blood, it appeared, was a TCR beta motif comprising 7 to 9 highly homologous variants.

TCRdb re-called the 5' RACE reads with MiXCR, one entry per CDR3 protein. Of about 800,000 distinct CDR3 sequences in the sample, about an eighth were seen once. The sample taken for sequencing was blood, either unsorted or a sorted T cell fraction (not recorded which). Receptor source: a male donor with ankylosing spondylitis.

Only a few counts were recorded for this clonotype. J is TRBJ1-1 and V is TRBV29-1; 8 nucleotides align to TRBD1. Germline V gives CDR1 SQVTM, CDR2 ANQGSEA. The V and J ends lost 2 bases and 5 bases, in that order; junction bases with no gene match: 4. The CDR3 covers 13 residues. CDR3 bases: TGCAGCGTTGAAAGGCAGGGGGCTACTGAAGCTTTCTTT. This codes for CSVERQGATEAFF. Combining the CDR3 with reference TRBV29-1 and TRBJ1-1 gives the whole variable domain SAVISQKPSRDICQRGTSLTIQCQVDSQVTMMFWYRQQPGQSLTLIATANQGSEATYESGFVIDKFPISRPNLTFSTLTVSNMSPEDSSIYLCSVERQGATEAFFGQGTRLTVV.

DNA for the CDR3: TGCGCCAGCAGCTCGGGGGCGAATGAGCAGTTCTTC. Translated, it gives CASSSGANEQFF. The V call is TRBV5-1, the J call TRBJ2-1; possibly TRBD1 or TRBD2 for D (6 bases each). The CDR3 is made up of 12 amino acids. With 3 bases removed from V and 7 bases from J, the gap between germline ends came to 8 bases. Germline V lookup: CDR1 SGHRS, CDR2 YFSETQ.

This clonotype was counted many times. The genes are TRBV12-3 or TRBV12-4 and TRBJ2-3, with TRBD2 matching over 15 bases. The V and J ends lost 5 bases and 4 bases, in that order; junction bases with no gene match: 1. This CDR3 has 15 amino acids. CDR3 sequence (DNA): TGTGCCAGCAGTCGGACTAGCGGGAGGGCAGATACGCAGTATTTT. Protein sequence: CASSRTSGRADTQYF.

This clonotype was observed at least ten times. The V call is TRBV7-6, the J call TRBJ2-7, with a tentative D call TRBD1 (6 bases). Germline V CDR1 and CDR2: SGHVS, FNYEAQ. CDR3 size: 14 residues. Trimming stripped 5 bases from V and 0 bases from J, with 11 bases between. The CDR3 spells CASSLGTRSYEQYF. The CDR3 coding sequence is TGTGCCAGCAGCCTTGGGACACGCTCCTACGAGCAGTACTTC.

Only a few counts were recorded for this clonotype. The chain couples TRBV5-1 to TRBJ2-7, with unresolved D. Trimming pared 4 bases from V and 6 bases from J, leaving 20 bases between. CDR1 and CDR2 (germline): SGHRS, YFSETQ. The CDR3 runs 15 residues. CDR3 in amino acids: CASSHGRQARLEQYF. The CDR3 nucleotides read TGCGCCAGCAGCCATGGCCGGCAGGCGCGCCTCGAGCAGTACTTC.

V gene TRBV28 combines with J gene TRBJ1-2, with 9 bases that match TRBD1. The CDR3 contains 16 residues. Germline V gives CDR1 MDHEN, CDR2 SYDVKM. V was pared by 6 bases and J by 4 bases, with 12 bases of the junction left unmatched. This chain's CDR3 is CASSPPGQGPSYGYTF. Here the CDR3 DNA reads TGTGCCAGCAGCCCCCCGGGACAGGGACCGAGCTATGGCTACACCTTC.

This clonotype was recorded many times. This chain links TRBV6-2 or TRBV6-3 with TRBJ2-7; tentative D call: TRBD2 (5 bases). Trimming left V 6 bases short and J 0 bases short, with 9 bases between. This CDR3 region has 13 residues. CDR1 MNHEY and CDR2 SVGEGT come from the germline V gene. The CDR3 nucleotides are TGTGCCAGCAGCTTACTAGTCTCCTACGAGCAGTACTTC. This gives the protein CASSLLVSYEQYF.

The chain combines TRBV5-1 with TRBJ2-3; 7 bases are a match to TRBD2. Trimming took 4 bases from V and 3 from J; bases not matched to a gene: 5. Per germline, CDR1 SGHRS and CDR2 YFSETQ. The CDR3 spans 14 residues. Here the CDR3 DNA reads TGCGCCAGCAGCCAGAGGCGGGAGACAGATACGCAGTATTTT. Encoded protein: CASSQRRETDTQYF.

V gene TRBV30 combines with J gene TRBJ2-7; a possible D gene is TRBD2 (5 bases). CDR1 and CDR2 (germline): GTSNPN, SVGIG (reference sequence). The ends were cut back, 0 bases at V and 5 bases at J, with 14 bases in the middle. This CDR3 contains 14 residues. CDR3 in amino acids: CAWSVSRGRNEQYF. The CDR3 bases are TGTGCCTGGAGTGTATCCCGGGGTCGCAACGAGCAGTACTTC.

This clonotype was observed a few times. The chain couples TRBV4-2 to TRBJ1-5; D remains unclear. Trimming took off 0 bases at V and 7 bases at J, with 7 bases between the two ends. Germline assignment: CDR1 LGHNA and CDR2 YNFKEQ. This CDR3 is built from 13 residues. The DNA of the CDR3 is TGTGCCAGCAGCCAAGATGCGGGACAGCCCCAGCATTTT. Translated: CASSQDAGQPQHF.

The chain uses TRBV7-2 and TRBJ1-1, with D unresolved. Germline V gives CDR1 SGHTA, CDR2 FQGNSA. The CDR3 is 14 residues long. Trimming removed 7 bases from V and 1 base from J, with 13 bases in between. The CDR3 loop is CASTPRRTNTEAFF. As DNA, the CDR3 is TGTGCCAGCACCCCGCGGCGGACGAACACTGAAGCTTTCTTT.